Sequencing of this T cell receptor beta chain was carried out in a study of cytomegalovirus exposure and HLA in healthy donors. Study-level information: Clustering assigned 81% of the approximately 430 genotyped donors to the Caucasian-associated ancestry cluster.

This PCR relied on a set of 60 Vbeta primers and 13 Jbeta primers. The method was immunoSEQ multiplex PCR; TCRdb's version includes in-frame clones alone and lacks a portion of them. The data show roughly 96,000 clones, approximately 72% seen once. The sequence was collected from a woman aged 65 to 85 in good health and CMV-seropositive. Source material: PBMCs.

The CDR3 DNA is TGTGCCAGCAGCTCCCCGGGGGGGGGCAATGAGCAGTTCTTC. Encoded protein: CASSSPGGGNEQFF. The chain uses TRBV7-3 and TRBJ2-1; 8 nucleotides agree with TRBD2. The CDR3 contains 14 residues. The germline V gene has CDR1 SGHTA and CDR2 FQGTGA. With V trimmed by 4 bases and J by 6 bases, 5 bases remained unmatched.